The sequence of this T cell receptor (beta chain) was determined in a study of beta chain features in type 1 diabetes. Study observations and caveats: Significant though moderate, a shortening of TCRB CDR3s appeared in all four CD4+ subsets of Type 1 diabetes patients.

This clone came up a few times. Its antigen is currently unknown. V lost 5 bases and J lost 1; bases outside the gene matches: 6. This CDR3 comprises 15 residues. Germline lookup yields CDR1 SGHTA and CDR2 FQGNSA. TCRB transcripts that were expressed got sequenced, as all of the isolated RNA had been reverse transcribed. Sequencing used immunoSEQ multiplex PCR; TCRdb keeps in-frame clones, though not all of them. The sample has about 160,000 clones; around 9.7% are singletons. V is TRBV7-2 and J is TRBJ2-3; 7 nucleotides agree with TRBD2. The clonotype originates from a woman aged 25-40 years with type 1 diabetes. Source material: central memory CD4+ T cells from blood. For the CDR3, the DNA is TGTGCCAGCAGCCGCAGGGAGGGAGGCACAGATACGCAGTATTTT. It is translated as CASSRREGGTDTQYF.